This T cell receptor (beta chain) was recovered during a study of T cell changes during pregnancy in multiple sclerosis (dated by TCRdb to between 2019 and 2020). In terms of the full investigation: The study looked at changes in the T cell repertoire across pregnancy in women with multiple sclerosis.

The germline ends are 13 bases apart after V is trimmed by 3 bases and J by 1 base. The CDR3 starts with the cysteine, ends with the phenylalanine, and has 16 residues. The retained sequence is limited to the CDR3, 48 bases, with the frame set at the first base. The germline V gene supplies CDR1 SNHLY and CDR2 FYNNEI. A remark on this clone: The antigen it recognizes is unknown. Base qualities are not recorded, but no much larger clone differs from it by a single base.

Library preparation was by the immunoSEQ multiplex PCR assay. This is the immuneACCESS table as TCRdb keeps it, with only in-frame sequences that have V and J called. A part of the clones is gone; compared with another copy, unresolved V genes explain less than half, and the rest is unexplained. The sample records about 61,000 clones, over 90% of which are singletons. Roughly 2.6% of the sample rests with the top ten. The receptor comes from a female donor with multiple sclerosis, enrolled in a pregnancy study. The sample was CD8+ T cells from peripheral blood mononuclear cells, taken in the third trimester of pregnancy. The chain is assembled from TRBV2 and TRBJ1-5; no confident D gene assignment can be made. Read as DNA, the sequence is TGTGCCAGCAGTGAGCTGTGGCCCCGAAGCAATCAGCCCCAGCATTTT. The translation is CASSELWPRSNQPQHF.